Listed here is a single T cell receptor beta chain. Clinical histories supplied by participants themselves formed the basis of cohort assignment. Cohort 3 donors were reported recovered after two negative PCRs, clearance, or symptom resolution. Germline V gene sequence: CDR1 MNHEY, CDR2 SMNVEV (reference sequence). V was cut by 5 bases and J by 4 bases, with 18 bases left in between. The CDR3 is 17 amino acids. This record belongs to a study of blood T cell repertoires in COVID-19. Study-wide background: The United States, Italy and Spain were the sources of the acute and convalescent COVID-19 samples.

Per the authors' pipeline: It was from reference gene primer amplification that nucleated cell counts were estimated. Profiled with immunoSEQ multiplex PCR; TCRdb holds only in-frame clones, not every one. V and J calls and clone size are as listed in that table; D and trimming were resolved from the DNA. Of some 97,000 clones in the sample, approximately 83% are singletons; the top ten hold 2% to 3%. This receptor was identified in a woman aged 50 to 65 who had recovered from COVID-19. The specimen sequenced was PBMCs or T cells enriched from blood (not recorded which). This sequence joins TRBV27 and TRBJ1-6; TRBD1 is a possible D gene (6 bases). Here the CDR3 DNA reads TGTGCCAGCAGTCTAACAGGGACCCCCCTTTATAATTCACCCCTCCACTTT. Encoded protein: CASSLTGTPLYNSPLHF.